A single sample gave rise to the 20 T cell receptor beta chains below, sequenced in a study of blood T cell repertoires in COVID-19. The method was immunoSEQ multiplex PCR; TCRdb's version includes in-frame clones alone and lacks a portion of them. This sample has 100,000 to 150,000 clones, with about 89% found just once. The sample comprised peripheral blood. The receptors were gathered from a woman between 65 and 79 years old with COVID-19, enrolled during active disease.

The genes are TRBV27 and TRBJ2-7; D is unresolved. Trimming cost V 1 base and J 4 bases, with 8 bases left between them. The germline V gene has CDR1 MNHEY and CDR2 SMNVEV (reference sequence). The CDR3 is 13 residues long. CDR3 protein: CASSLYSGYEQYF. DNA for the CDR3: TGTGCCAGCAGTTTATATTCCGGGTACGAGCAGTACTTC.

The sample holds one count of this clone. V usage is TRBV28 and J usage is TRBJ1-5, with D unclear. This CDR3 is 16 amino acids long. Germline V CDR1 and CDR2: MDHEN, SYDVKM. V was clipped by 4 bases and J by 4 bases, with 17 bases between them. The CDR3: CASSSVRGRWNQPQHF. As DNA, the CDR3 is TGTGCCAGCAGTTCGGTCCGAGGGCGGTGGAATCAGCCCCAGCATTTT.

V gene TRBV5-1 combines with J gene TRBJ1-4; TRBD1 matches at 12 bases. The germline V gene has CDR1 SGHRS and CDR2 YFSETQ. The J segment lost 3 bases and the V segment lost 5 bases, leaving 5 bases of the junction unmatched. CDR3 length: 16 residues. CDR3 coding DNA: TGCGCCAGCAGGCGGGACAGGGGGCCTCCTAATGAAAAACTGTTTTTT. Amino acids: CASRRDRGPPNEKLFF.

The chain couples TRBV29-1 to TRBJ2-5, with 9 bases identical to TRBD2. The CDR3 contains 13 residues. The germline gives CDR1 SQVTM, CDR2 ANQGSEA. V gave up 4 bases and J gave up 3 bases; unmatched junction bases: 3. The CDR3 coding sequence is TGCAGCGTTGGGCTAGCGGGGAAAGAGACCCAGTACTTC. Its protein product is CSVGLAGKETQYF.

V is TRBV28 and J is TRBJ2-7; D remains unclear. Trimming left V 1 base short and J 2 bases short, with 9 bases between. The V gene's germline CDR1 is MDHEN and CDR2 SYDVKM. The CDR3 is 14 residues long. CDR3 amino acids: CASSLFGPAYEQYF. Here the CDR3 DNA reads TGTGCCAGCAGTTTATTTGGCCCAGCCTACGAGCAGTACTTC. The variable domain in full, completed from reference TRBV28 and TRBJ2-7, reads DVKVTQSSRYLVKRTGEKVFLECVQDMDHENMFWYRQDPGLGLRLIYFSYDVKMKEKGDIPEGYSVSREKKERFSLILESASTNQTSMYLCASSLFGPAYEQYFGPGTRLTVT.

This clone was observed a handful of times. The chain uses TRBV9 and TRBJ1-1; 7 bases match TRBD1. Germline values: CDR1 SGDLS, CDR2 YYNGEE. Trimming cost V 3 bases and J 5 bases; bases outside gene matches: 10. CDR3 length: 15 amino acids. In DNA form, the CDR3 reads TGTGCCAGCAGCGCCTTAGACAGGGAGCGGACTGAAGCTTTCTTT. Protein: CASSALDRERTEAFF.

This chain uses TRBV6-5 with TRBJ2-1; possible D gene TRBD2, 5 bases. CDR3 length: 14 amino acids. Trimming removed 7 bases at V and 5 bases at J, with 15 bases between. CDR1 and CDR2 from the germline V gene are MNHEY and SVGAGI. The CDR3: CASKTRTADNEQFF. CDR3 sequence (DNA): TGTGCCAGCAAAACTAGAACCGCCGACAATGAGCAGTTCTTC.

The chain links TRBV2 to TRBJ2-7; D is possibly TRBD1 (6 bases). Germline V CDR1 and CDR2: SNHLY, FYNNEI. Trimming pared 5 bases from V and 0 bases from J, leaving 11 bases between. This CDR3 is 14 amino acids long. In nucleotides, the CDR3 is TGTGCCAGCAGTCGAGACAGGAGCTCCTACGAGCAGTACTTC. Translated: CASSRDRSSYEQYF.

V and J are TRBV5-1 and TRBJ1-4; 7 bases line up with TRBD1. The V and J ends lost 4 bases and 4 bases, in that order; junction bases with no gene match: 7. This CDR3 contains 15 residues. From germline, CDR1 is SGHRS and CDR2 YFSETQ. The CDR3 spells CASSTRTGNNEKLFF. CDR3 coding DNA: TGCGCCAGCAGCACCCGGACAGGAAATAATGAAAAACTGTTTTTT.

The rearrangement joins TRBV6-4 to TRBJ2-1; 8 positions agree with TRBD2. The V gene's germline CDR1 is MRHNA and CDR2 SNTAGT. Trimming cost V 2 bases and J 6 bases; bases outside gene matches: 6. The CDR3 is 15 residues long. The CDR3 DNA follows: TGTGCCAGCAGTGACGGGACTAGTTCGTCCAATGAGCAGTTCTTC. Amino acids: CASSDGTSSSNEQFF.

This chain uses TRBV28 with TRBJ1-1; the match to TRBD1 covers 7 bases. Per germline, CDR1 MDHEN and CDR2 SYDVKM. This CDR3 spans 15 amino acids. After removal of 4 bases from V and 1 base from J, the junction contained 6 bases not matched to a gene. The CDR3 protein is CASSSGTARNTEAFF. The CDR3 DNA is TGTGCCAGCAGTTCCGGGACAGCAAGGAACACTGAAGCTTTCTTT.

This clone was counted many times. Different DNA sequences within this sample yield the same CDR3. The CDR3 bases are TGTGCCAGCAGCGTAGGACAGGGGAGCAATCAGCCCCAGCATTTT. Residues: CASSVGQGSNQPQHF. The chain links TRBV9 to TRBJ1-5, with 8 bases aligning to TRBD1. The CDR3 spans 15 residues. Germline CDR1 is SGDLS and CDR2 is YYNGEE. With 0 bases clipped from V and 1 base from J, the junction kept 0 bases outside the gene matches.

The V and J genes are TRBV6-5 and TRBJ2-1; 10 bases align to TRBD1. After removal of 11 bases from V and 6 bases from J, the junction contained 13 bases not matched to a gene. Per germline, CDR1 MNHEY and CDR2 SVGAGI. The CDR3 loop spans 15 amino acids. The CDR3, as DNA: TGTGCCGGGGGACAGGGGAGGACTACGGGCAATGAGCAGTTCTTC. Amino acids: CAGGQGRTTGNEQFF.

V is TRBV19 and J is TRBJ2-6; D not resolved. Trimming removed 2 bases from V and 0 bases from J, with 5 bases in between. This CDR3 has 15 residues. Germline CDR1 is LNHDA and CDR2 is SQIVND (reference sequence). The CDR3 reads CASSIPGSGANVLTF. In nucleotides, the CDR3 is TGTGCCAGTAGTATACCCGGCTCTGGGGCCAACGTCCTGACTTTC.

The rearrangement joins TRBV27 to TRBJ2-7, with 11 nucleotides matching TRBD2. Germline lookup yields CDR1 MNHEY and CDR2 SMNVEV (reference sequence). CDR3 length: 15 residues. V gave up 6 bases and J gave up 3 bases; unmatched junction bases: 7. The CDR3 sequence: CASRVAGGDFYEQYF. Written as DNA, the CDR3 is TGTGCCAGCAGGGTAGCGGGGGGGGACTTCTACGAGCAGTACTTC.

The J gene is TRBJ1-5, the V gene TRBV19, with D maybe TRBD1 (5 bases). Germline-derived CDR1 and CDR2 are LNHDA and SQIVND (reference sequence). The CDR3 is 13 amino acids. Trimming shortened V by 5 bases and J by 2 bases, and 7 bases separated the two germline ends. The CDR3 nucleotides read TGTGCCAGTAGTCCGACAGGCAATCAGCCCCAGCATTTT. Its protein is CASSPTGNQPQHF.

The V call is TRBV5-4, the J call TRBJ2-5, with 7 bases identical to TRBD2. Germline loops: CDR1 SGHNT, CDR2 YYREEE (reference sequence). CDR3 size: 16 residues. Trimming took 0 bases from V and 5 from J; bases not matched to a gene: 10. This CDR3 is CASSLDGGNGRETQYF. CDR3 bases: TGTGCCAGCAGCTTGGACGGGGGGAATGGCCGGGAGACCCAGTACTTC.

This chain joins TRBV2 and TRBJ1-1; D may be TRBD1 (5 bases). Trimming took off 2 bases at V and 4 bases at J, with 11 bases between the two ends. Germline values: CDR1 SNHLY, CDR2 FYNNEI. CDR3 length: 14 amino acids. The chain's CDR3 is CASSENGGGTEAFF. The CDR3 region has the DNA TGTGCCAGCAGTGAAAACGGGGGGGGCACTGAAGCTTTCTTT. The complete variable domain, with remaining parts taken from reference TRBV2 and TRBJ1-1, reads EPEVTQTPSHQVTQMGQEVILRCVPISNHLYFYWYRQILGQKVEFLVSFYNNEISEKSEIFDDQFSVERPDGSNFTLKIRSTKLEDSAMYFCASSENGGGTEAFFGQGTRLTVV.

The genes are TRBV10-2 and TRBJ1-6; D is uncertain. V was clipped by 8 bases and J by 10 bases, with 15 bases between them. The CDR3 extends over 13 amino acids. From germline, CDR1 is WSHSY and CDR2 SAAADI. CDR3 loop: CASAREARSPLHF. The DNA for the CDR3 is TGCGCCAGCGCGCGGGAGGCGCGATCACCCCTCCACTTT.

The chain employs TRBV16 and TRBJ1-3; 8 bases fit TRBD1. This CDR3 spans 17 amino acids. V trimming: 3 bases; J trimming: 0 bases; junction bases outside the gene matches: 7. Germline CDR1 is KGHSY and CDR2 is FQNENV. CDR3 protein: CASSHGQGRPSGNTIYF. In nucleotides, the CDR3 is TGTGCCAGCAGCCATGGACAGGGCCGACCCTCTGGAAACACCATATATTTT.